This T cell receptor (beta chain) was sequenced for a study of long-term antiretroviral therapy in people with HIV (dated by TCRdb to 2021 to 2024). A note on the overall study: The earliest samples were collected roughly a decade before the 2015 WHO recommendation for immediate ART, at a time when ART was usually postponed until CD4 counts fell. A retrospective serial study tested whether ART initiation and durable HIV suppression were associated with changes in peripheral blood TRB repertoire composition and diversity. A total of around 190 cryopreserved PBMC samples came from 25 to 30 adults with confirmed HIV infection and were collected serially over a mean of approximately six years (range 1-12). Of the 25 to 30 participants with HIV, 10 to 11 were female. Test extractions of a monoclonal T-cell line alongside a few dozen polyclonal samples showed no cross-contamination during QIAcube processing.

Findings and caveats that apply to the study as a whole: Starting ART was linked to a significant rise in TRB diversity, yet even after long-term ART the diversity remained significantly lower than in transplant donor controls. Since PBMC availability was limited, sequencing covered only the TCR beta chain, with no alpha chain pairing. Because cell numbers in pre-ART samples were limited, unsorted PBMC were profiled instead of sorted CD4+ and CD8+ T cells. HIV repertoires had narrower CDR3 length ranges than controls, and the network structure suggested an antigen-experienced repertoire that shifted only slightly toward naive after ART. The repertoire was dominated across all time points by expanded TRB clones identified before ART initiation, although this dominance was seen to fluctuate and to decrease in many PLHIV after ART. Samples dated from the mid-2000s to the late 2010s, and the ART regimens used may be less effective than current ones. Inferences about post-ART repertoire changes were limited because no data were available on ART adherence, viral resistance or therapy changes.

Inclusion was restricted to participants for whom at least one PBMC sample before ART initiation and at least two post-ART samples were available. Every participant with HIV received treatment in the United States of America. Cryopreserved samples of 1-10 million PBMC were thawed and washed before DNA extraction. At the time of the earliest PBMC sample for each participant with HIV, ages ranged from about 23 to 60 years. Per participant, PBMC samples came from 1-4 timepoints prior to ART initiation and 2-8 timepoints following ART initiation, for a median of 7 samples. For every participant, serial HIV viral load, CD4+ T-cell count, ART history and demographic data were obtained. Genomic DNA was extracted from unsorted PBMC with a Qiagen kit on a QIAcube, with processing performed in batches of 12 samples. For this clone: Its recognized antigen is unknown. No much larger clone is present one base from it, and per-base qualities are unavailable.

The immunoSEQ hsTCRB v3.0 assay was used at survey level resolution for TRB variable region sequencing. The target sequencing depth for TRB was 40,000-50,000 T-cell genomes per sample. An Illumina MiSeq with a v3 150-cycle kit was used to sequence the pooled TRB libraries. On the study's bioinformatics: Analysis of repertoires was carried out in R inside a reproducible Nextflow workflow spanning QC, data transformation and analysis. LymphoSeq2, an R package for exploring AIRR-Seq data, was used to implement custom analyses. A few samples that produced fewer than 5000 total TRB sequences were removed, so 150 to 200 HIV repertoires were analyzed. Among the 200 or so HIV repertoires that were kept, some 61 were collected before ART initiation and about 130 were collected after ART initiation. Repertoires were downsampled to 5000 TRB nucleotide sequences, with summary statistics averaged over 100 downsampling iterations. The analysis kept only TRB sequences whose CDR3 regions were at least seven amino acids long. Diversity was assessed using a clonality score derived from Shannon entropy and using the Gini coefficient. In the repertoire networks, any two of the top 5000 CDR3 amino acid sequences were linked whenever the two sequences differed by an edit distance of one. Antigen specificity groups and MHC restriction were predicted for TRB CDR3 amino acid sequences with GLIPH2. To flag known CMV, EBV, HIV or tissue antigen associations, CDR3 amino acid sequences were matched against VDJdb and McPAS-TCR. Pre-ART, post-ART and control groups were compared with Wilcoxon signed-rank tests and Holm-Bonferroni correction. This is the immuneACCESS table as TCRdb keeps it, with only in-frame sequences that have V and J called. A part of the clones is gone; compared with another copy, unresolved V genes explain less than half, and the rest is unexplained. That table furnishes V, J and clone size, whereas the DNA furnished D and trimming. The sample data list about 39,000 clones, and 75% to 90% of these were observed just once. The biggest ten clones account for about 4% of the sample.

The material sequenced was unsorted PBMCs, taken just before starting antiretroviral therapy. The receptor was isolated from a woman under 30 with HIV.

The DNA sequence is given as TGTGCCAGTAGTATTTTTGACCGCGGCTACACCTTC. Its amino acids are CASSIFDRGYTF. The sequence links TRBV19 to TRBJ1-2; no D gene is confidently identified. The CDR3 covers 12 residues, taking in both the cysteine and the phenylalanine. The CDR3 DNA has 36 bases and is translated from base 1. For CDR1 and CDR2, the germline V gene (reference sequence) lists LNHDA and SQIVND. The junction shows trimming of 3 bases on V and 8 bases on J, plus 10 bases between the germline ends.